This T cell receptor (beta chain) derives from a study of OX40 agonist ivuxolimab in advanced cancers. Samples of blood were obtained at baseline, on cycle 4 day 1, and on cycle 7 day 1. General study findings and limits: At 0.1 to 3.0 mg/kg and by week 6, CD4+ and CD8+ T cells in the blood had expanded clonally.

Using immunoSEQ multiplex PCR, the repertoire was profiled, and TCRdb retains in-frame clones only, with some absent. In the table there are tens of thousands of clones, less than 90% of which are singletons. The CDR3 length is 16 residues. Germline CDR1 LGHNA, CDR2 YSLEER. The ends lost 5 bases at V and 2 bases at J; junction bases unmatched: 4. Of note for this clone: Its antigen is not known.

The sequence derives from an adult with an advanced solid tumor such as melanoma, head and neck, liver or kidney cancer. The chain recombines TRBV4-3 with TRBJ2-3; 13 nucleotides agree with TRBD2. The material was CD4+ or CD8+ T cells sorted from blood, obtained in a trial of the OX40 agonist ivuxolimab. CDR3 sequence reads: CASSVGLAGVTDTQYF. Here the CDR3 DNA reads TGCGCCAGCAGCGTCGGACTAGCGGGAGTCACAGATACGCAGTATTTT.